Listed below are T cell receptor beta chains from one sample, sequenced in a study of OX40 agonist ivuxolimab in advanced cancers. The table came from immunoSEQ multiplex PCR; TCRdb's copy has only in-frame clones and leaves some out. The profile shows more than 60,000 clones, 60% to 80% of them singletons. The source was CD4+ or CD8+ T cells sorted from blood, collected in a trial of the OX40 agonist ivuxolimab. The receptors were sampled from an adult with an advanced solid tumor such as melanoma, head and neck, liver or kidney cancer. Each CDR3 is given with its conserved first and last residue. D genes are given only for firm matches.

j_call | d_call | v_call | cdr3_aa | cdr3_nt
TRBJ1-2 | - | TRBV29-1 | CSVTPDNLVRGYTF | TGCAGCGTCACTCCCGACAACCTTGTTCGTGGCTACACCTTC
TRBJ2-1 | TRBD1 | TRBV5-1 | CASSRGQSYYNEQFF | TGCGCCAGCAGCCGGGGACAGAGTTACTACAATGAGCAGTTCTTC
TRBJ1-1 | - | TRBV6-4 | CASSDSVRLSTWNTEAFF | TGTGCCAGCAGTGACTCCGTACGACTGTCGACTTGGAACACTGAAGCTTTCTTT
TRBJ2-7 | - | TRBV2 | CASLLRESSYEQYF | TGTGCCAGCCTCCTACGGGAGAGCTCCTACGAGCAGTACTTC
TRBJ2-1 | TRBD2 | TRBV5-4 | CASSPLLAGRRNEQFF | TGTGCCAGCAGCCCCTTACTGGCCGGGAGGAGGAATGAGCAGTTCTTC
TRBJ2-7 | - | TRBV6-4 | CASSGTHTVVYEQYF | TGTGCCAGCAGTGGGACCCACACGGTAGTCTACGAGCAGTACTTC
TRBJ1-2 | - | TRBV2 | CASRRRGGNGYTF | TGTGCCAGCCGTCGGAGGGGAGGGAATGGCTACACCTTC
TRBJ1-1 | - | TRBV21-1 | CASSKYRTTGQGDKYAFF | TGTGCCAGCAGCAAATACAGAACCACGGGACAGGGGGATAAATACGCTTTCTTT
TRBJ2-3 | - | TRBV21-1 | CASSRTSGRALVWSDTQYF | TGTGCCAGCAGCAGGACTAGCGGGAGGGCCTTAGTATGGTCCGATACGCAGTATTTT
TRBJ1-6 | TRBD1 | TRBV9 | CASHSGTGYSPLHF | TGTGCCAGCCACTCCGGGACAGGCTATTCACCCCTCCACTTT
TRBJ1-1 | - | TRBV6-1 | CASIRTQNTEAFF | TGTGCCAGCATTAGGACCCAAAACACTGAAGCTTTCTTT